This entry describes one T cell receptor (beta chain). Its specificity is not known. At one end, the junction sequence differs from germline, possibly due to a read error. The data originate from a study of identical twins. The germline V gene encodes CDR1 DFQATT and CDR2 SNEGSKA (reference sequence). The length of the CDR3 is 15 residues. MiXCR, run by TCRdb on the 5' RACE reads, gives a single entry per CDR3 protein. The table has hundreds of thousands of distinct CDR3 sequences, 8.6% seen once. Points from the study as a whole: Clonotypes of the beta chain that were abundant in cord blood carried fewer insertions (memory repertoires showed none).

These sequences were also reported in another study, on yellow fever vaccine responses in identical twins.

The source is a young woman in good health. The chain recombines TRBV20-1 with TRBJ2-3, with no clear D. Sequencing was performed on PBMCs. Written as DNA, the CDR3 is TGCAGTGCAAAGGACGCAAGCCGCCCCACAGATACGCGGTATTTT. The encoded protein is CSAKDASRPTDTRYF.